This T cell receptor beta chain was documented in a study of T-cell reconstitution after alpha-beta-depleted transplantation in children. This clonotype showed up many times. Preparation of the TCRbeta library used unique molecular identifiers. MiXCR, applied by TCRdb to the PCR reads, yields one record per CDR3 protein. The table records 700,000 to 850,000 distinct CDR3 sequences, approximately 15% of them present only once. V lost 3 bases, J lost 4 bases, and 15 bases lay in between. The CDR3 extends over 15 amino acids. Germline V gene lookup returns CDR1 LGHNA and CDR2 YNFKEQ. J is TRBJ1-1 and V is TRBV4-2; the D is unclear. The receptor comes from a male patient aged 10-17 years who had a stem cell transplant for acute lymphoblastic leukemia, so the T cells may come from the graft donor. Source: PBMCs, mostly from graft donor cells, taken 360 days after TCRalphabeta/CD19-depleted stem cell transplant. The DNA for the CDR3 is TGTGCCAGCAGCCAGTGGACCCTGGGCGGCACTGAAGCTTTCTTT. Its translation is CASSQWTLGGTEAFF.